This paragraph reports one TCR beta chain. Antigen: not known. This entry is derived from a study of T cell repertoires in cytomegalovirus infection. Notes on the study in general: Dominating the ex vivo response were TCR beta clonotypes that were CMV-specific and HLA-C-restricted. Frequencies of public TCR beta families were cumulated, and this identified carriers of CMV plus the relevant HLA.

The CDR3 contains 13 residues. Trimming shortened V by 4 bases and J by 3 bases, and 9 bases separated the two germline ends. Germline loops: CDR1 DFQATT, CDR2 SNEGSKA (reference sequence). One entry per CDR3 protein results from TCRdb running MiXCR on the reads. The sample carries about 47,000 distinct CDR3 sequences, around 21% recorded once. The specimen was CD8+ T cells from cultured PBMCs, collected from culture after CMV antigen stimulation. The receptor comes from a human donor in good health (CMV status not recorded). Some clones in this sample may be carry-over from other donors' samples. The V gene is TRBV20-1, the J gene TRBJ2-2, with D unclear. The CDR3 region has the DNA TGCAGTGCTAAGGCGTCTGACACCGGGGAGCTGTTTTTT. This translates into CSAKASDTGELFF.